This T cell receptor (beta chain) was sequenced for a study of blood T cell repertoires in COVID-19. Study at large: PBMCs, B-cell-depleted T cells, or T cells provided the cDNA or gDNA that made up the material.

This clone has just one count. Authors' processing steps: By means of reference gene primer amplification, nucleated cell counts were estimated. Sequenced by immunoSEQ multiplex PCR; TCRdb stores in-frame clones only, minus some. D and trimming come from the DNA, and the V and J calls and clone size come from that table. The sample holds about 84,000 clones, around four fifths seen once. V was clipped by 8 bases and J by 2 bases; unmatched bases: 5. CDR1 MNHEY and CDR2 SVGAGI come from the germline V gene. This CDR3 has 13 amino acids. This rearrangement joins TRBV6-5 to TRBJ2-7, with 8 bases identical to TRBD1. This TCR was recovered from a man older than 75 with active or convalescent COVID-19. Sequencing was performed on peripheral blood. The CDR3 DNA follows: TGTGCCAGCGGCGGGACAGGAGCCTACGAGCAGTACTTC. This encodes CASGGTGAYEQYF.